This section outlines one T cell receptor (beta chain) sequence together with its context. V was shortened by 4 bases and J by 5 bases, with 11 bases between the two germline ends. Germline V gives CDR1 SGHDN, CDR2 FVKESK. The CDR3 contains 13 residues. The record originates from a study of cytomegalovirus exposure and HLA in healthy donors. The PCR was carried out with 60 Vbeta primers and 13 Jbeta primers. Sequenced by immunoSEQ multiplex PCR; TCRdb stores in-frame clones only, minus some. Of more than 110,000 clones listed, around 77% are singletons. The rearrangement uses TRBV14 and TRBJ1-1; no definite D call. The sample comprised PBMCs. This clonotype was sampled from a woman in her forties or fifties in good health and CMV-seronegative. The CDR3 nucleotides read TGTGCCAGCAGCCTCCGCCGGGTGACTGAAGCTTTCTTT. This gives the protein CASSLRRVTEAFF.